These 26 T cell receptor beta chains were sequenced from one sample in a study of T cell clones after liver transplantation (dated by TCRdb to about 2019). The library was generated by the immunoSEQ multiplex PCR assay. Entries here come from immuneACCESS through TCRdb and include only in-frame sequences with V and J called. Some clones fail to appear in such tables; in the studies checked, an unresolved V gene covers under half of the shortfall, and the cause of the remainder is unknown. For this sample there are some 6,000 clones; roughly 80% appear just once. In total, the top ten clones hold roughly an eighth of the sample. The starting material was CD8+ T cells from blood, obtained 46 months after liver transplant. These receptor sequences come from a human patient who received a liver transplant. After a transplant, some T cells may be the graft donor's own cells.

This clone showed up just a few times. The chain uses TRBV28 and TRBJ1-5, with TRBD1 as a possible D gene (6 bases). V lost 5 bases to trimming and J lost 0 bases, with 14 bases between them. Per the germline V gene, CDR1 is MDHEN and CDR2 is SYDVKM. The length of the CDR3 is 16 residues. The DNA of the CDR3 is TGTGCCAGCAGTCCCAGGACAGTGAATAGCAATCAGCCCCAGCATTTT. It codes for CASSPRTVNSNQPQHF.

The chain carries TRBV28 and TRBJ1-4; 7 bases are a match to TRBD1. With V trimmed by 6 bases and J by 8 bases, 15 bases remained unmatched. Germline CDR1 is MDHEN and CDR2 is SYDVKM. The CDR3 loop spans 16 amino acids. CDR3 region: CASSPPQGQSPEKLFF. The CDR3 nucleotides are TGTGCCAGCAGCCCCCCCCAGGGACAGAGCCCCGAAAAACTGTTTTTT. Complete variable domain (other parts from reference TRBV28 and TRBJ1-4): DVKVTQSSRYLVKRTGEKVFLECVQDMDHENMFWYRQDPGLGLRLIYFSYDVKMKEKGDIPEGYSVSREKKERFSLILESASTNQTSMYLCASSPPQGQSPEKLFFGSGTQLSVL.

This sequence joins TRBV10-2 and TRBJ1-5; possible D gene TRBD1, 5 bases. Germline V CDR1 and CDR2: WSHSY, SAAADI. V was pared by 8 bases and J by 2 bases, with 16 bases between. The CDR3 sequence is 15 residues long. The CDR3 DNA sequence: TGCGCCAGCGCCCCTTCCGGAGGGGGCAATCAGCCCCAGCATTTT. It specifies CASAPSGGGNQPQHF.

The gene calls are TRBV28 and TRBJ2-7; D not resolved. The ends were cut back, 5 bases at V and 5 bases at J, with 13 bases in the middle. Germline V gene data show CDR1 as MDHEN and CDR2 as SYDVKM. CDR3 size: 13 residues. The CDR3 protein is CASSLRSANEQYF. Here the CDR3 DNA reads TGTGCCAGCAGTCTGCGGTCCGCCAACGAGCAGTACTTC.

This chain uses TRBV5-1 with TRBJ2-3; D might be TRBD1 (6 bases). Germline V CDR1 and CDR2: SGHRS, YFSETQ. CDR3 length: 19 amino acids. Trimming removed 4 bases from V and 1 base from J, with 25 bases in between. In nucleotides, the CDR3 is TGCGCCAGCAGCACGACCTTAATTGACAGGCAGAGAGGCACAGATACGCAGTATTTT. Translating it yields CASSTTLIDRQRGTDTQYF.

The CDR3 nucleotides are TGTGCCAGCAGTGGCCATAGGGACAAGAACTCCTACGAGCAGTACTTC. Amino acids: CASSGHRDKNSYEQYF. J is TRBJ2-7 and V is TRBV7-9; D perhaps matches TRBD1 (6 bases). Looked up from germline, CDR1 is SEHNR and CDR2 is FQNEAQ (reference sequence). V gave up 6 bases and J gave up 0 bases, with 18 bases separating them. The CDR3 is 16 residues long.

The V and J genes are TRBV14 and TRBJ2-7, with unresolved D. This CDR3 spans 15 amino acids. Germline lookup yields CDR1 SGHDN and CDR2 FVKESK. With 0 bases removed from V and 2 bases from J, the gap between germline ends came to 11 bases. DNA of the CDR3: TGTGCCAGCAGCCAAGAATTGAACTCCGCCTACGAGCAGTACTTC. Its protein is CASSQELNSAYEQYF. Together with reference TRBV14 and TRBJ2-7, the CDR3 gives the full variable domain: EAGVTQFPSHSVIEKGQTVTLRCDPISGHDNLYWYRRVMGKEIKFLLHFVKESKQDESGMPNNRFLAERTGGTYSTLKVQPAELEDSGVYFCASSQELNSAYEQYFGPGTRLTVT.

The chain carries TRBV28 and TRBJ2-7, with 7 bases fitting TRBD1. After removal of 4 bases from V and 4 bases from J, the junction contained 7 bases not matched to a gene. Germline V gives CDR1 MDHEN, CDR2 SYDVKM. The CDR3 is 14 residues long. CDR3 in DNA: TGTGCCAGCAGTTATACCGGGACAGAGTACGAGCAGTACTTC. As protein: CASSYTGTEYEQYF.

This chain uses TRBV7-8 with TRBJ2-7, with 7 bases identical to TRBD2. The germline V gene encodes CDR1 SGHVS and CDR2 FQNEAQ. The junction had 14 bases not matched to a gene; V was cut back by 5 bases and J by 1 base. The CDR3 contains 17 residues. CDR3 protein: CASSLLGEGLGSYEQYF. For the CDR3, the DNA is TGTGCCAGCAGCCTCTTAGGGGAGGGCCTTGGATCCTACGAGCAGTACTTC. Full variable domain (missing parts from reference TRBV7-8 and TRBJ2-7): GAGVSQSPRYKVAKRGQDVALRCDPISGHVSLFWYQQALGQGPEFLTYFQNEAQLDKSGLPSDRFFAERPEGSVSTLKIQRTQQEDSAVYLCASSLLGEGLGSYEQYFGPGTRLTVT.

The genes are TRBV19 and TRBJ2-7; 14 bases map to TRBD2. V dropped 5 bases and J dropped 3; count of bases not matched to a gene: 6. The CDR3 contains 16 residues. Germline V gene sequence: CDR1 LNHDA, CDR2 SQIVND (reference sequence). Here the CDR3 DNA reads TGTGCCAGTAGTCCCGGGACTAGCGGGAGCCTCTACGAGCAGTACTTC. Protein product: CASSPGTSGSLYEQYF.

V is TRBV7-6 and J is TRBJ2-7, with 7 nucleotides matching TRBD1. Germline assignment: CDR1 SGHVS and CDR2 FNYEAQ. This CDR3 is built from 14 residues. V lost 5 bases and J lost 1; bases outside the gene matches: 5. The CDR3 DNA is TGTGCCAGCAGCCCCGGGACAGTATCCTACGAGCAGTACTTC. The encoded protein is CASSPGTVSYEQYF. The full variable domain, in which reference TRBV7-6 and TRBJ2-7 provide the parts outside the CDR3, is GAGVSQSPRYKVTKRGQDVALRCDPISGHVSLYWYRQALGQGPEFLTYFNYEAQQDKSGLPNDRFSAERPEGSISTLTIQRTEQRDSAMYRCASSPGTVSYEQYFGPGTRLTVT.

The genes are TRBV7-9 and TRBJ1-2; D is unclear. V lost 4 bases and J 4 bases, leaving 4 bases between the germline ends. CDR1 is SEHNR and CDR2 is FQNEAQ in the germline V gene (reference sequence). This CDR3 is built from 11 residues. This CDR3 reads CASSSSYGYTF. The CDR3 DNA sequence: TGTGCCAGCAGCTCCTCCTATGGCTACACCTTC. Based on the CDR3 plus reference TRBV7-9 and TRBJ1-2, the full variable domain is DTGVSQNPRHKITKRGQNVTFRCDPISEHNRLYWYRQTLGQGPEFLTYFQNEAQLEKSRLLSDRFSAERPKGSFSTLEIQRTEQGDSAMYLCASSSSYGYTFGSGTRLTVV.

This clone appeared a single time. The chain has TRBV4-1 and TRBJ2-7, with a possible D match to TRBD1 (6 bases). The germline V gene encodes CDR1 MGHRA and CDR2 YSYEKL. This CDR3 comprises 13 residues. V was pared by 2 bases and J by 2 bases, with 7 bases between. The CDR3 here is CASSQNRAYEQYF. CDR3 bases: TGCGCCAGCAGCCAAAACAGGGCCTACGAGCAGTACTTC.

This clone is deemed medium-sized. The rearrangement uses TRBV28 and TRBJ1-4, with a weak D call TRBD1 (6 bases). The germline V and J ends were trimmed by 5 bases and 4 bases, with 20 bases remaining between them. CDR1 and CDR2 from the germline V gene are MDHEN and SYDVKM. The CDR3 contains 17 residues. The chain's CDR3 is CASSPLGTRTLNEKLFF. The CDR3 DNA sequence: TGTGCCAGCAGTCCCCTTGGGACACGGACCCTTAATGAAAAACTGTTTTTT.

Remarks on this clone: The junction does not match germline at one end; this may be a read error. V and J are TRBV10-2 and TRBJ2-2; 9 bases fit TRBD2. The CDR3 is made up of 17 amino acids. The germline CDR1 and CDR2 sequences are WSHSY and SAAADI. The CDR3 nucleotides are TGCGTCAGCACCTTACGGACTAGCGACCCCTCGGCCGGGGAGCTGTTTTTT. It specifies CVSTLRTSDPSAGELFF.

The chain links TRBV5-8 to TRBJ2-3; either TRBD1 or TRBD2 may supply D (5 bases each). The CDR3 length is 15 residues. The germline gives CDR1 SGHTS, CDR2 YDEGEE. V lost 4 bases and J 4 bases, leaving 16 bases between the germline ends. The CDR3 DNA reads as TGTGCCAGCAGCCTCCCAATCTCGGGGCCAGATACGCAGTATTTT. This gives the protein CASSLPISGPDTQYF.

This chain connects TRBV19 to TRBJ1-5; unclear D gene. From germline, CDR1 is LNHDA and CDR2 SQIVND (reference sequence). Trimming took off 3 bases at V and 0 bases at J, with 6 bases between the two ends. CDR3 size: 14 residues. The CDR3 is CASSMGNSNQPQHF. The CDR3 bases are TGTGCCAGTAGTATGGGCAATAGCAATCAGCCCCAGCATTTT.

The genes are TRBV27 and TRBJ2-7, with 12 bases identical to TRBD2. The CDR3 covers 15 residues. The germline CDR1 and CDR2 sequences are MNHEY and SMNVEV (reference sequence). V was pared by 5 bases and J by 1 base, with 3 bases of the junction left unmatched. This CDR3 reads CASSPTSGGSYEQYF. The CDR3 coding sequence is TGTGCCAGCAGTCCGACTAGCGGGGGTTCCTACGAGCAGTACTTC.

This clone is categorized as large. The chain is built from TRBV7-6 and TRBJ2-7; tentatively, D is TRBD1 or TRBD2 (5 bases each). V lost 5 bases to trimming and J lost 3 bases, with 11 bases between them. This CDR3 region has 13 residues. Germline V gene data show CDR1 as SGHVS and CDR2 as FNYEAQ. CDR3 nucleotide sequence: TGTGCCAGCAGCCTGGGACCAAACTACGAGCAGTACTTC. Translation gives CASSLGPNYEQYF.

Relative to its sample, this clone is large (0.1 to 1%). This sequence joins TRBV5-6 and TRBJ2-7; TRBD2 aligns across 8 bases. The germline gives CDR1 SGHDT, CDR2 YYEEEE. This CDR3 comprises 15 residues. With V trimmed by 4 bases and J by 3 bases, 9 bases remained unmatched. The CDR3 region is CASSAGGSGSYEQYF. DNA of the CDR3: TGTGCCAGCAGCGCCGGGGGGAGCGGGAGCTACGAGCAGTACTTC.

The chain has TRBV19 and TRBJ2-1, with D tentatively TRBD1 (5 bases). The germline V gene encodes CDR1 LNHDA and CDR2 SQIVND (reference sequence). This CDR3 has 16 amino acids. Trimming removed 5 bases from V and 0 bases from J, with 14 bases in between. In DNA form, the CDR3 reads TGTGCCAGTAGTCCCTTCGAGACAGACTCCTACAATGAGCAGTTCTTC. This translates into CASSPFETDSYNEQFF.

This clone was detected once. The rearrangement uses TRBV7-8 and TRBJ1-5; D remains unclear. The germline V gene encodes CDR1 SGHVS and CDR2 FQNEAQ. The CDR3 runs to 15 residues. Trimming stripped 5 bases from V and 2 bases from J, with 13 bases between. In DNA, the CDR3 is TGTGCCAGCAGCCCCTTTCGGGGTCGCAATCAGCCCCAGCATTTT. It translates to CASSPFRGRNQPQHF.

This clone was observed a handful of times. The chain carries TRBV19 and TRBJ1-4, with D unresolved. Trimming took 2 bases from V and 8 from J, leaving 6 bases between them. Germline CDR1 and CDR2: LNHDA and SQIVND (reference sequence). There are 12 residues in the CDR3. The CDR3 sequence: CASSIMEEKLFF. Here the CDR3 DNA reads TGTGCCAGTAGTATAATGGAGGAAAAACTGTTTTTT. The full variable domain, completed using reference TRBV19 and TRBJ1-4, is DGGITQSPKYLFRKEGQNVTLSCEQNLNHDAMYWYRQDPGQGLRLIYYSQIVNDFQKGDIAEGYSVSREKKESFPLTVTSAQKNPTAFYLCASSIMEEKLFFGSGTQLSVL.

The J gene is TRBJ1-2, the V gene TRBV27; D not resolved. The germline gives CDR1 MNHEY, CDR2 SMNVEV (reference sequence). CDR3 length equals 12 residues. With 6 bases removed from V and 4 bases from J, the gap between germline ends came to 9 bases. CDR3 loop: CASSAKPYGYTF. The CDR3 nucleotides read TGTGCCAGCAGCGCGAAACCCTATGGCTACACCTTC.

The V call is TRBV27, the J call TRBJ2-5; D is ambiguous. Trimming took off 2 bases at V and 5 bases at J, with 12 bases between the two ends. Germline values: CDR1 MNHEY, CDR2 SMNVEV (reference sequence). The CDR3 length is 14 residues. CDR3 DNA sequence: TGTGCCAGCAGTTTAACACTCCCCGGGGAGACCCAGTACTTC. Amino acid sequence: CASSLTLPGETQYF.

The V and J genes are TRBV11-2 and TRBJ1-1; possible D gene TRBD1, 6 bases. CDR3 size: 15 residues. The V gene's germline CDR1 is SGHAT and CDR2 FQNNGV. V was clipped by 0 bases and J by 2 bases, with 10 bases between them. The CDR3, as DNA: TGTGCCAGCAGCTTAGATATAGGGGGTAACACTGAAGCTTTCTTT. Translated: CASSLDIGGNTEAFF.